This TCR beta chain was captured in a study of blood T cell repertoires in COVID-19. Sequenced by immunoSEQ multiplex PCR; TCRdb stores in-frame clones only, minus some. The top ten clones hold approximately 17% of a sample with about 60,000 clones, 88% of them seen once. Germline CDR1 LNHDA, CDR2 SQIVND (reference sequence). This CDR3 has 14 residues. The V and J ends lost 6 bases and 10 bases, in that order; junction bases with no gene match: 6. This sequence was found in a woman of 80 years or more with active COVID-19. The chain couples TRBV19 to TRBJ1-6; TRBD1 matches at 10 bases. Sequencing was done on a sample of peripheral blood. DNA for the CDR3: TGTGCCAGTAGCCCGGGACAGGGGATGTCACCCCTCCACTTT. It yields the protein CASSPGQGMSPLHF.